A selection of T cell receptor beta chains follows, all from one sample in a study of beta chain features in type 1 diabetes. Profiled with immunoSEQ multiplex PCR; TCRdb holds only in-frame clones, not every one. The sample lists 350,000 to 400,000 clones, about 14% seen once, with about 0.018% in the top ten. The specimen sequenced was naive CD4+ T cells from blood. Receptors were obtained from a woman younger than 35 in good health. CDR3s include the opening cysteine and the closing phenylalanine or tryptophan. D genes are given only for firm matches. For some rows the clone size is stated as once, few or many, or as a class when expanded; others skip it.

V	J	size	D	DNA	CDR3
TRBV5-1	TRBJ2-2	-	TRBD2	TGCGCCAGCAGCTTGGCAGCGGGAGAGTCGAACACCGGGGAGCTGTTTTTT	CASSLAAGESNTGELFF
TRBV7-6	TRBJ2-5	few	TRBD2	TGTGCCAGCAGCTTCACTAGCGGGAGGGCGGGAGAGACCCAGTACTTC	CASSFTSGRAGETQYF
TRBV30	TRBJ2-5	-	-	TGTGCCTGTAGCCGGGAGTCGAGAGAGACCCAGTACTTC	CACSRESRETQYF
TRBV29-1	TRBJ2-1	-	-	TGCAGCGTCCGACTTAGTCTGGACAATGAGCAGTTCTTC	CSVRLSLDNEQFF
TRBV6-5	TRBJ1-1	-	-	TGTGCCAGCAGAGACGACCGGGAGACTGAAGCTTTCTTT	CASRDDRETEAFF
TRBV30	TRBJ2-7	-	-	TGTGCCTGGAGTGCTAGTATGGCGGCCGCCCACTACGAGCAGTACTTC	CAWSASMAAAHYEQYF
TRBV7-2	TRBJ2-5	-	TRBD2	TGTGCCAGCAGCTCCGGACTAGCGGGAGAGGAAGAGACCCAGTACTTC	CASSSGLAGEEETQYF
TRBV11-2	TRBJ2-5	-	-	TGTGCCAGCAGCCTCTCCAGGGAGACCCAGTACTTC	CASSLSRETQYF
TRBV18	TRBJ2-5	few	-	TGTGCCAGCTCTACCACAGAAGAGACCCAGTACTTC	CASSTTEETQYF
TRBV30	TRBJ1-1	few	-	TGTGCCTGGAGTGTAGCATCTACGAACACTGAAGCTTTCTTT	CAWSVASTNTEAFF
TRBV4-1	TRBJ2-2	-	-	TGCGCCAGCAGCCAGACAGGGAACACCGGGGAGCTGTTTTTT	CASSQTGNTGELFF
TRBV7-8	TRBJ2-1	-	TRBD2	TGTGCCAGCAGCTCTATAGCGGGAGGGTTTTCCTACAATGAGCAGTTCTTC	CASSSIAGGFSYNEQFF
TRBV29-1	TRBJ2-3	few	TRBD2	TGCAGCCACGAACGGGGGGGGAGGACAGATACGCAGTATTTT	CSHERGGRTDTQYF
TRBV30	TRBJ1-3	-	-	TGTGCCTGGAGTGTCGGTGAGGCCTCTGGAAACACCATATATTTT	CAWSVGEASGNTIYF
TRBV10-3	TRBJ2-3	few	-	TGTGCCATCAGTGAGACAGGATTGGACACAGATACGCAGTATTTT	CAISETGLDTDTQYF
TRBV9	TRBJ2-3	few	-	TGTGCCAGCAGCGAGCTGAGACTGGACACAGATACGCAGTATTTT	CASSELRLDTDTQYF
TRBV5-4	TRBJ2-7	-	TRBD1	TGTGCCAGCAGACCACCCGGGACAGGGATACTAGGCGAGCAGTACTTC	CASRPPGTGILGEQYF
TRBV20-1	TRBJ2-3	-	TRBD2	TGCAGTGCTTATGGCGGGAGGGCGGGCTACTTT	CSAYGGRAGYF
TRBV6-1	TRBJ1-2	-	-	TGTGCCAGCAGTGAAGGGCAGAACTATGGCTACACCTTC	CASSEGQNYGYTF
TRBV28	TRBJ2-3	-	-	TGTGCCAGCAGTTTGGTCGGGGGTGGCACAGATACGCAGTATTTT	CASSLVGGGTDTQYF
TRBV2	TRBJ1-1	-	TRBD1	TGTGCCAGCAGATCGACAGGGATCATCACTGAAGCTTTCTTT	CASRSTGIITEAFF
TRBV6-5	TRBJ2-5	-	TRBD2	TGTGCCAGCAGTTACGGAGTAGCGGGAGGTCGGGAGACCCAGTACTTC	CASSYGVAGGRETQYF
TRBV11-2	TRBJ2-1	-	TRBD2	TGTGCCAGCAGCGGATTGACTAGCAGGGACAATGAGCAGTTCTTC	CASSGLTSRDNEQFF
TRBV5-6	TRBJ1-5	-	-	TGTGCCAGCAGCTTGGGAGGTCGGGGGATCCGTCCCCAGCATTTT	CASSLGGRGIRPQHF
TRBV28	TRBJ2-7	-	-	TGTGCCAGCAACCGAGAATTATTGGTACGGGAGCAGTACTTC	CASNRELLVREQYF
TRBV29-1	TRBJ2-7	few	TRBD2	TGCAGCGTTTTGAGTATCGGGAGGGGAGCGGGGGAGCAGTACTTC	CSVLSIGRGAGEQYF
TRBV30	TRBJ1-2	-	TRBD1	TGTGCCTGGAGTGTACAGGGGGCGGGAGGCTACACCTTC	CAWSVQGAGGYTF
TRBV29-1	TRBJ2-2	-	-	TGCAGCGTTGAGATCCAGGGCAGGCACGGGGAGCTGTTTTTT	CSVEIQGRHGELFF
TRBV29-1	TRBJ1-2	few	-	TGCAGCGTTGAAGAGCGGGTACACTATGGCTACACCTTC	CSVEERVHYGYTF
TRBV30	TRBJ1-5	-	TRBD1	TGTGCCTCTGCCCGGACAGGGGGTCAGCCCCAGCATTTT	CASARTGGQPQHF
TRBV4-2	TRBJ1-1	few	-	TGTGCCAGCAGCCAAGCTTTCGTAGCTTTCTTT	CASSQAFVAFF
TRBV23-1	TRBJ2-7	-	TRBD2	TGCGCCAGCAGGCGGGAGGGCTGCAACGAGCAGTACTTC	CASRREGCNEQYF
TRBV30	TRBJ1-2	-	TRBD1	TGTGCCTGGAATGGACAGGGACAAGGCTACACCTTC	CAWNGQGQGYTF
TRBV12-5	TRBJ2-2	few	-	TGTGCTAGTGGTTTGGTCTCACTAGCCGGGGTCGGGGAGCTGTTTTTT	CASGLVSLAGVGELFF
TRBV11-2	TRBJ2-2	few	-	TGTGCCAGCAGCTCAGTCCCCGGGGAGCTGTTTTTT	CASSSVPGELFF
TRBV6-6	TRBJ1-1	few	TRBD1	TGTGCCAGCAGCCGTGACAGGGGGCAAACTGAAGCTTTCTTT	CASSRDRGQTEAFF
TRBV18	TRBJ2-7	-	TRBD1	TGTGCCAGCTCACCACGCCAGGGGGCCTACGAGCAGTACTTC	CASSPRQGAYEQYF
TRBV4-2	TRBJ2-7	-	TRBD1	TGTGCCAGCAGCTATCCGGGACAGTCCTACGAGCAGTACTTC	CASSYPGQSYEQYF
TRBV19	TRBJ2-5	-	-	TGTGCCAGTAGTATGGCGGTCCAAGAGACCCAGTACTTC	CASSMAVQETQYF
TRBV14	TRBJ2-7	-	-	TGTGCCAGCAGCCAAGGAGATAGCGTTGCCTACGAGCAGTACTTC	CASSQGDSVAYEQYF
TRBV30	TRBJ2-1	-	TRBD2	TGTGCCTGGAGCGGGAGGGCCTCTCCTGAGCAGTTCTTC	CAWSGRASPEQFF
TRBV28	TRBJ1-2	-	-	TGTGCCAGCAGTTTTTCTTCAGGGTCTAACTATGGCTACACCTTC	CASSFSSGSNYGYTF
TRBV29-1	TRBJ1-1	few	TRBD1	TGCAGCGTTGGGGGACAGCTAGAAGCTTTCTTT	CSVGGQLEAFF
TRBV7-3	TRBJ2-1	-	TRBD2	TGTGCCAGCAGCTTAAACTCGGGGGGTGAGCAGTTCTTC	CASSLNSGGEQFF
TRBV7-2	TRBJ1-2	-	TRBD1	TGTGCCAGCAGCAGGGACAGGGGAGGCTATGGCTACACCTTC	CASSRDRGGYGYTF
TRBV19	TRBJ1-5	once	TRBD1	TGTGCCAGTATGGGACAGGGGGACGCTCAGCCCCAGCATTTT	CASMGQGDAQPQHF
TRBV5-4	TRBJ2-1	-	TRBD2	TGTGCCAGCAGCTTTGGGTCACTAGCGGGACATCAATACAATGAGCAGTTCTTC	CASSFGSLAGHQYNEQFF
TRBV11-2	TRBJ2-1	-	TRBD2	TGTGCCAGCAGCTCCGGACTAGCGGGAGGGTATGAGCAGTTCTTC	CASSSGLAGGYEQFF
TRBV2	TRBJ2-1	few	TRBD2	TGTGCCAGCGGGGGACTAGCATCCTACAATGAGCAGTTCTTC	CASGGLASYNEQFF
TRBV28	TRBJ2-7	few	-	TGTGCCAGCAGTTCTCACGGGGGCTCCTACGAGCAGTACTTC	CASSSHGGSYEQYF
TRBV29-1	TRBJ2-7	-	TRBD1	TGCAGCGCTCGGGACAGCGGAGTTCCCCACGAGCAGTACTTC	CSARDSGVPHEQYF
TRBV7-2	TRBJ2-7	-	TRBD2	TGTGCCAGCAGCGCAATCGGGACTAGCGGGAGGAGTGGGCAGTACTTC	CASSAIGTSGRSGQYF
TRBV25-1	TRBJ1-2	few	TRBD1	TGTGCCAGCAGTGAATATGTAACCAGGGGGCGAGATGGCTACACCTTC	CASSEYVTRGRDGYTF
TRBV7-9	TRBJ2-5	few	TRBD1	TGTGCCAGCAGCTTACGGACAGGGGGCCTAGAGACCCAGTACTTC	CASSLRTGGLETQYF
TRBV28	TRBJ2-1	-	-	TGTGCCAGCAGTTTTCGAGTCCATGAGCAGTTCTTC	CASSFRVHEQFF
TRBV7-9	TRBJ1-1	-	-	TGTGCCAGCAACCAAGACAGAAGTGAAGCTTTCTTT	CASNQDRSEAFF
TRBV15	TRBJ2-7	few	TRBD2	TGTGCCACCAGCAGCCCCGGGAGCGGGGCCTCCTACGAGCAGTACTTC	CATSSPGSGASYEQYF
TRBV11-3	TRBJ2-2	few	-	TGTGCCAGCAGCCGCGGCGGGGAGCTGTTTTTT	CASSRGGELFF
TRBV5-4	TRBJ2-2	few	-	TGTGCCAGCAGCTTGGGACAGACTTACACCGGGGAGCTGTTTTTT	CASSLGQTYTGELFF